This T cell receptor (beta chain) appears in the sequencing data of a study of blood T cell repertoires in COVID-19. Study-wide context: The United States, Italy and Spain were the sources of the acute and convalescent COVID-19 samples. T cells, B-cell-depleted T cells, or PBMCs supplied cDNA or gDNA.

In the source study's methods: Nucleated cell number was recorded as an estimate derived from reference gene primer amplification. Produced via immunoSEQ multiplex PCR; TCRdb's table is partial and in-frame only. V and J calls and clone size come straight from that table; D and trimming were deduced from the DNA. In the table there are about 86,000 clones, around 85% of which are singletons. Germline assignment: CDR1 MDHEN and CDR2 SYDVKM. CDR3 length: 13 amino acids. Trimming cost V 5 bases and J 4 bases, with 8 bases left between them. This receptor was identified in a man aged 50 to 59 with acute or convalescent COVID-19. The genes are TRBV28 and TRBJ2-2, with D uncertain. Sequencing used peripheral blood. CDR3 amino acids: CASSGTATGELFF. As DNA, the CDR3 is TGTGCCAGCAGTGGCACCGCCACCGGGGAGCTGTTTTTT. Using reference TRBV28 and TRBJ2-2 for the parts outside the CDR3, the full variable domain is DVKVTQSSRYLVKRTGEKVFLECVQDMDHENMFWYRQDPGLGLRLIYFSYDVKMKEKGDIPEGYSVSREKKERFSLILESASTNQTSMYLCASSGTATGELFFGEGSRLTVL.